This paragraph reports one T cell receptor beta chain. The source of the sample is a study of blood T cell repertoires in COVID-19. Background on the study: PBMCs, B-cell-depleted T cells, or T cells provided the cDNA or gDNA that made up the material.

The repertoire was sequenced with immunoSEQ multiplex PCR; TCRdb's copy has only in-frame clones and lacks some. Of 310,000 or so clones listed, 87% are singletons. This CDR3 region has 15 residues. CDR1 is MNHEY and CDR2 is SMNVEV in the germline V gene (reference sequence). V was pared by 1 base and J by 1 base, with 9 bases between. Cohort allocation depended upon clinical history that participants reported. Two consecutive negative NP/OP PCR tests, clearance, or resolved symptoms defined Cohort 3 recovery. This sequence originates from a young woman who had recovered from COVID-19. V usage is TRBV27 and J usage is TRBJ2-3; possible D gene TRBD2, 5 bases. Sequencing was done on a sample of PBMCs or T cells enriched from blood (not recorded which). CDR3: CASSLYEGGTDTQYF. The CDR3 DNA reads TGTGCCAGCAGTTTATACGAGGGTGGCACAGATACGCAGTATTTT.